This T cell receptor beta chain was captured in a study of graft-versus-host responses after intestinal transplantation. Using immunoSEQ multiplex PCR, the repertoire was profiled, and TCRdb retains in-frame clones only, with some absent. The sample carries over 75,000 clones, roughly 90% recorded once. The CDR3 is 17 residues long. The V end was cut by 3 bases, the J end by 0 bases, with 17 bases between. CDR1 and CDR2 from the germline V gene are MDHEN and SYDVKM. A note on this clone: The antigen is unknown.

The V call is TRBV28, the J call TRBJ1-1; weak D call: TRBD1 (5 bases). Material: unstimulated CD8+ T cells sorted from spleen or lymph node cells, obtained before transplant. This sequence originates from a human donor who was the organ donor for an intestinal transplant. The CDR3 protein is CASSFPGHVFMNTEAFF. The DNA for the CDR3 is TGTGCCAGCAGTTTTCCAGGGCACGTTTTCATGAACACTGAAGCTTTCTTT.